What follows describes a single T cell receptor beta chain. It has no known antigen specificity. This specimen comes from a study of human CD8 memory T cell subsets (dated by TCRdb to between 2020 and 2021). Regarding the research as a whole: TCRbeta repertoires of stem-like (TSTEM), progenitor exhausted-like (TPEX) and effector memory CD8+ T cell subsets were compared to assess their clonal relationships. TCRbeta repertoires were obtained from several donors, each contributing TSTEM, TPEX and effector memory subsets. Points the paper makes about the study in general: Only TCRbeta chains were sequenced, and repertoire comparisons rested on several donors tested with paired t-tests and Bonferroni correction. Normalized Shannon-Wiener diversity was similarly high in TSTEM and TPEX subsets, while effector memory subsets were less diverse by comparison. Although both stem-like subsets shared clonotypes with effector memory cells, the overlap between TSTEM and TPEX repertoires was minimal, suggesting distinct antigen spectra for the TSTEM and TPEX subsets. Greater repertoire diversity in TSTEM than in TPEX subsets was suggested by Chao1 estimates, potentially reflecting a broader range of specificities.

Peripheral blood mononuclear cells were isolated from healthy donor buffy coats by density gradient separation. In the study, total CD8+ T cells were enriched by negative magnetic separation with EasySep or MojoSort CD8+ T cell isolation kits. For each subset, total RNA was extracted using an RNeasy Mini Kit from duplicate vials of some 150,000 sorted CD8+ T cells. PBMCs were used either fresh or after being cryopreserved in fetal bovine serum containing approximately 9.8% DMSO. CD8+ T cell subsets were sorted to purity by fluorescence-activated cell sorting on a FACSAria III. A Human TCR Profiling Kit was used to prepare UMI-labeled 5' RACE TCRbeta libraries. Every TCRbeta library was prepared in parallel with an identical number of PCR cycles. For the original study's pipeline: Between about 2,700 and 20,000 functional CDR3beta clonotypes were contained in each TCRbeta library. UMI extraction and consensus assembly used MIGEC 1.2.9, requiring at least three reads per UMI. MiXCR 3.0.3 was used to extract the in-frame CDR3beta repertoires. Diversity metrics were computed in VDJtools 1.2.1 after downsampling each sample to 42,000 randomly selected UMIs. For the top 3,000 clones of each sample pair, the repertoire overlap metrics D, R and F2 were calculated in VDJtools. Based on TCRdb reprocessing of the reads, there is one entry per CDR3 protein sequence, and DNA is missing. In this record, the V and J calls reflect TCRdb's handling and not the investigators' own analysis. The sample table includes around 4,000 distinct CDR3 sequences. The biggest ten clones account for 30% to 40% of the sample.

Source material: CD8+ T cells from PBMCs. The TCR comes from a human donor in good health.

The encoded CDR3 is CASSPRTSGIGTDTQYF. The chain is encoded by TRBV11-2 joined to TRBJ2-3; with no DNA, the TCRdb D assignment of TRBD2 cannot be verified. The CDR3 contains 17 residues, cysteine and phenylalanine counted. No DNA accompanies this entry. Taken from the germline V gene, the CDR1 and CDR2 loops are SGHAT and FQNNGV.